This T cell receptor (beta chain) was captured by sequencing in a study of T cell repertoires in cytomegalovirus infection. TCRdb redid the calling of the reads with MiXCR, one entry per CDR3 protein. The sample includes roughly 150,000 distinct CDR3 sequences, about a quarter of them seen just once. To note about this clonotype: The junction departs from the called germline gene at one end, perhaps through a read error.

The CDR3 has 13 residues. The sequenced sample was PBMCs. This TCR derives from a human donor in good health (CMV status not recorded). Some clones in this sample may be carry-over from other donors' samples. This chain uses TRBV12-3 or TRBV12-4 with TRBJ1-1; a weak D match, TRBD1 (5 bases). CDR3 amino acids: CASRGQGNTVAFF. The CDR3 coding sequence is TGTGCCAGCAGGGGCCAGGGTAACACTGTAGCTTTCTTT.